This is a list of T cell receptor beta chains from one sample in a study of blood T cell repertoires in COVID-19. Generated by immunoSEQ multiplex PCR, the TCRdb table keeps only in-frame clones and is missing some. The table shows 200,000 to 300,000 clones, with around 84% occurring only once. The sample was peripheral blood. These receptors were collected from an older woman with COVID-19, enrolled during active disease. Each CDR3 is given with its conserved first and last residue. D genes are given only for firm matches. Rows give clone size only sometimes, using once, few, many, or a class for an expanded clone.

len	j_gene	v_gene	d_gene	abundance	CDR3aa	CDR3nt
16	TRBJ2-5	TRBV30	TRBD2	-	CAWSETTSSTGETQYF	TGTGCCTGGAGTGAAACGACTAGCTCCACGGGGGAGACCCAGTACTTC
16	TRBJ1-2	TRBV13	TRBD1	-	CASSLGLGTVNYGYTF	TGTGCCAGCAGCTTAGGCCTAGGGACAGTGAACTATGGCTACACCTTC
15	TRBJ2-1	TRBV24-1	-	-	CATSDFVAGPNEQFF	TGTGCCACCAGTGATTTTGTCGCTGGCCCCAATGAGCAGTTCTTC
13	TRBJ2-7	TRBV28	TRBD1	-	CASGKTGGYEQYF	TGTGCCAGCGGGAAGACAGGGGGCTACGAGCAGTACTTC
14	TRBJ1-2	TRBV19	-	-	CASSISQTNYGYTF	TGTGCCAGTAGTATCTCACAAACTAACTATGGCTACACCTTC
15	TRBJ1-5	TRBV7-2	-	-	CASSLDNYSNQPQHF	TGTGCCAGCAGCCTAGACAACTATAGCAATCAGCCCCAGCATTTT
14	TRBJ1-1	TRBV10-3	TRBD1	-	CVIRRGQGGTEAFF	TGTGTCATCAGGAGAGGACAGGGTGGGACTGAAGCTTTCTTT
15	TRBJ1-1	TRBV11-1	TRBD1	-	CASSPRGTANTEAFF	TGTGCCAGCAGCCCCAGAGGGACAGCGAACACTGAAGCTTTCTTT
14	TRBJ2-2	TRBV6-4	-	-	CASSFEQNTGELFF	TGTGCCAGCAGCTTCGAACAAAACACCGGGGAGCTGTTTTTT
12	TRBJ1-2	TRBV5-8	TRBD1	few	CASTRTGYGYTF	TGTGCCAGCACCCGGACAGGGTATGGCTACACCTTC
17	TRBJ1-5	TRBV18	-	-	CASSPPGGGISNQPQHF	TGTGCCAGCTCACCTCCCGGCGGCGGTATCAGCAATCAGCCCCAGCATTTT
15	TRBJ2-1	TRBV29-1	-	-	CSVGRGARFANEQFF	TGCAGCGTTGGTCGGGGGGCGCGTTTTGCCAATGAGCAGTTCTTC
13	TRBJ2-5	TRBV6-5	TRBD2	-	CASKFGGQETQYF	TGTGCCAGCAAGTTCGGGGGGCAAGAGACCCAGTACTTC
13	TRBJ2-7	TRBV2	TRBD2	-	CASGQLSGWEQYF	TGTGCCAGCGGTCAACTTAGCGGGTGGGAGCAGTACTTC
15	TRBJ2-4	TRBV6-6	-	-	CASSYTRTGKNIQYF	TGTGCCAGCAGTTACACTAGGACGGGCAAAAACATTCAGTACTTC
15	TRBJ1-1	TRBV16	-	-	CASSQSATGNTEAFF	TGTGCCAGCAGCCAATCCGCGACAGGGAACACTGAAGCTTTCTTT
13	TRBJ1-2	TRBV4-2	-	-	CASSHARPRGYTF	TGTGCCAGCAGCCATGCCAGACCGAGGGGCTACACCTTC
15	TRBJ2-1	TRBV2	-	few	CASSPWTGRGDEQFF	TGTGCCAGCAGCCCCTGGACAGGGAGGGGCGATGAGCAGTTCTTC
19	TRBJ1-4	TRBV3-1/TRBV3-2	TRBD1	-	CASSQEKSGQHATNEKLFF	TGTGCCAGCAGCCAAGAAAAATCGGGACAGCATGCAACTAATGAAAAACTGTTTTTT
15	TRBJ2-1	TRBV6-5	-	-	CASSPAAIGGNEQFF	TGTGCCAGCAGCCCAGCGGCTATAGGTGGGAATGAGCAGTTCTTC
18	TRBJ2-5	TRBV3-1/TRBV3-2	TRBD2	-	CASTTSDIAGGVEETQYF	TGTGCCAGCACCACAAGCGATATAGCGGGAGGGGTAGAGGAGACCCAGTACTTC
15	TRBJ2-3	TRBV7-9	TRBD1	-	CASSRDRGHTDTQYF	TGTGCCAGCAGCCGGGACAGGGGGCATACAGATACGCAGTATTTT
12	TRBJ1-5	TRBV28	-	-	CASKVRAQPQHF	TGTGCCAGCAAAGTCAGGGCTCAACCCCAGCATTTT
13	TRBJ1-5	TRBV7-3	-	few	CASSLTVNQPQHF	TGTGCCAGCAGCTTGACAGTTAATCAGCCCCAGCATTTT
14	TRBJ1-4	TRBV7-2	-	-	CASSLVQGPEKLFF	TGTGCCAGCAGCTTAGTTCAGGGCCCTGAAAAACTGTTTTTT
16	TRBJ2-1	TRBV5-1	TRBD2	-	CASTRSSGRSYNEQFF	TGCGCCAGCACTCGCTCTAGCGGAAGATCCTACAATGAGCAGTTCTTC
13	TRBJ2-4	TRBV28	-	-	CASARADKNIQYF	TGTGCCAGCGCCAGGGCGGACAAAAACATTCAGTACTTC
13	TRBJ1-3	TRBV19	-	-	CASKRSSGNTIYF	TGTGCCAGCAAGCGTTCCTCTGGAAACACCATATATTTT
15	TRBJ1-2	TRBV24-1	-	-	CATSDPGVNWSGYTF	TGTGCCACCAGTGACCCAGGGGTGAATTGGAGTGGCTACACCTTC
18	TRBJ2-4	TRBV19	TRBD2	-	CASSIVGGLAGAKNIQYF	TGTGCCAGTAGTATAGTAGGGGGACTAGCGGGGGCCAAAAACATTCAGTACTTC
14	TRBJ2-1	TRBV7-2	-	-	CASSLVAIRNEQFF	TGTGCCAGCAGCTTAGTAGCTATCCGCAATGAGCAGTTCTTC
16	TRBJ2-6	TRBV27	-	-	CASSLNGRTGANVLTF	TGTGCCAGCAGTTTAAATGGCAGAACTGGGGCCAACGTCCTGACTTTC
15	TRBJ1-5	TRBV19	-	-	CASTRDWISNQPQHF	TGTGCCAGTACCAGGGACTGGATTAGCAATCAGCCCCAGCATTTT
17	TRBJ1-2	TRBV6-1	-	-	CASSEALVGAPGMGYTF	TGTGCCAGCAGTGAAGCCCTCGTGGGGGCGCCGGGGATGGGCTACACCTTC
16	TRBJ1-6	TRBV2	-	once	CASSVTGGSYNSPLHF	TGTGCCAGCAGTGTTACGGGGGGCTCCTATAATTCACCCCTCCACTTT
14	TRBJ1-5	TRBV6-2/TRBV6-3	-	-	CASSYGSRNQPQHF	TGTGCCAGCAGTTACGGCAGCAGGAATCAGCCCCAGCATTTT
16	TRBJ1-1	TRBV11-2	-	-	CASSLSGSMMNTEAFF	TGTGCCAGCAGCTTGTCCGGTTCGATGATGAACACTGAAGCTTTCTTT
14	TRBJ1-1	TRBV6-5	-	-	CASTPRRRNTEAFF	TGTGCCAGCACCCCCCGACGGAGGAACACTGAAGCTTTCTTT
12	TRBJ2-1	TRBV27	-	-	CASQVGSGLQFF	TGTGCCAGTCAGGTTGGTAGCGGTTTACAGTTCTTC
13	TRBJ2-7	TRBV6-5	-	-	CASRSDRDYEQYF	TGTGCCAGCAGAAGTGACAGAGACTACGAGCAGTACTTC
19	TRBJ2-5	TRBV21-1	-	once	CASSPKLWPSKGIQETQYF	TGTGCCAGCAGCCCTAAGTTATGGCCTAGCAAAGGGATCCAAGAGACCCAGTACTTC
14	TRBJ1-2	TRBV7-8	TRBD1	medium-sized	CASSREDSGTARTF	TGTGCCAGCAGCCGAGAAGATTCCGGGACAGCGCGTACCTTC
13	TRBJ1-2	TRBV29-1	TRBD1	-	CSVEEDRVYGYTF	TGCAGCGTTGAAGAGGACAGGGTCTATGGCTACACCTTC
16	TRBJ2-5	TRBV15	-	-	CATSKNPTSQRETQYF	TGTGCCACCAGCAAAAACCCGACTAGTCAGAGGGAGACCCAGTACTTC
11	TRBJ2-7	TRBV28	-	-	CASSSNYEQYF	TGTGCCAGCAGTTCTAACTACGAGCAGTACTTC
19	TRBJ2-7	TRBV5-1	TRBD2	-	CASSSVLGGVQLAGAEQYF	TGCGCCAGCAGCTCGGTTTTGGGCGGGGTGCAACTAGCGGGAGCCGAGCAGTACTTC
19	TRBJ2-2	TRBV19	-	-	CASSIGNGVWQGNTGELFF	TGTGCCAGTAGTATAGGAAATGGGGTATGGCAGGGGAACACCGGGGAGCTGTTTTTT
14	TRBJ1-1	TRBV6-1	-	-	CASSESPGITEAFF	TGTGCCAGCAGTGAGAGCCCGGGGATCACTGAAGCTTTCTTT
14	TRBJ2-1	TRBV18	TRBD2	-	CASSSSSGYNEQFF	TGTGCCAGCTCAAGTTCTAGCGGTTACAATGAGCAGTTCTTC